Listed below are T cell receptor beta chains from one sample, sequenced in a study of OX40 agonist ivuxolimab in advanced cancers. Produced via immunoSEQ multiplex PCR; TCRdb's table is partial and in-frame only. Of around 30,000 clones in the sample, roughly 81% are singletons; the top ten hold around a fifth. Sequencing was performed on CD4+ or CD8+ T cells sorted from blood, taken in a trial of the OX40 agonist ivuxolimab. The receptors shown here come from an adult with an advanced solid tumor such as melanoma, head and neck, liver or kidney cancer. CDR3s include the opening cysteine and the closing phenylalanine or tryptophan. A D gene is named only where the DNA matches it firmly. Some rows mark clone size as missing; the rest say once, few, many or name a class of expanded clone.

clone_size,d_call,j_call,v_call,cdr3_aa,cdr3_nt
NA,TRBD1,TRBJ2-3,TRBV5-6,CASSWGTGFSDTQYF,TGTGCCAGCAGCTGGGGGACAGGGTTTTCAGATACGCAGTATTTT
NA,NA,TRBJ2-3,TRBV19,CASSIVGGSFADTQYF,TGTGCCAGTAGTATAGTCGGTGGCAGCTTTGCAGATACGCAGTATTTT
NA,NA,TRBJ2-1,TRBV15,CATSRWENEQFF,TGTGCCACCAGCAGGTGGGAAAATGAGCAGTTCTTC
NA,NA,TRBJ2-7,TRBV19,CASSASESYEQYF,TGTGCCAGTAGTGCCAGCGAATCCTACGAGCAGTACTTC
NA,TRBD1,TRBJ1-6,TRBV18,CASWTGQAYNSPLHF,TGTGCCAGCTGGACAGGGCAGGCCTATAATTCACCCCTCCACTTT
NA,NA,TRBJ2-7,TRBV5-4,CASSFSRGGRSYEQYF,TGTGCCAGCAGCTTCTCAAGGGGAGGCCGCTCCTACGAGCAGTACTTC
once,NA,TRBJ2-1,TRBV7-9,CASSLLGEQFF,TGTGCCAGCAGCTTACTGGGTGAGCAGTTCTTC
NA,NA,TRBJ2-7,TRBV7-9,CASSLSYEQYF,TGTGCCAGCAGCCTCTCCTACGAGCAGTACTTC
NA,TRBD2,TRBJ2-3,TRBV30,CAWNPTGTRPTDTQYF,TGTGCCTGGAACCCAACCGGGACTAGACCCACAGATACGCAGTATTTT
NA,TRBD1,TRBJ1-2,TRBV19,CASSTGGNYGYTF,TGTGCCAGTAGTACAGGGGGCAACTATGGCTACACCTTC
NA,TRBD1,TRBJ2-7,TRBV4-2,CASSTGGRSSYEQYF,TGTGCCAGCAGCACAGGGGGCCGGAGCTCCTACGAGCAGTACTTC